The 8 T cell receptor beta chains below all came from one sample that was sequenced in a study of blood T cell repertoires in COVID-19. The method was immunoSEQ multiplex PCR; TCRdb's version includes in-frame clones alone and lacks a portion of them. The profile shows some 200,000 clones, just under 85% of them singletons. Sequenced input: peripheral blood. These TCRs come from a human donor with acute or convalescent COVID-19. The donor label of this sample is uncertain.

The chain has TRBV5-4 and TRBJ1-5; 7 bases are a match to TRBD1. The V segment lost 2 bases and the J segment 4 bases; nucleotides outside the gene matches: 6. CDR1 and CDR2 (germline): SGHNT, YYREEE (reference sequence). The CDR3 contains 15 residues. The DNA of the CDR3 is TGTGCCAGCAGCTTCTCCCCGGGACAGAATCAGCCCCAGCATTTT. Translation: CASSFSPGQNQPQHF.

About this clone itself: The sample contains more than one DNA sequence encoding this CDR3. The chain combines TRBV27 with TRBJ1-6; D not resolved. Trimming shortened V by 11 bases and J by 4 bases, and 12 bases separated the two germline ends. The CDR3 is 13 amino acids. Looked up from germline, CDR1 is MNHEY and CDR2 is SMNVEV (reference sequence). DNA of the CDR3: TGTGCCGCCGGGAGCTTTTATAATTCACCCCTCCACTTT. Its translation: CAAGSFYNSPLHF.

The chain links TRBV5-4 to TRBJ2-5; TRBD2 agrees at 7 bases. The germline gives CDR1 SGHNT, CDR2 YYREEE (reference sequence). The length of the CDR3 is 14 residues. The J segment lost 3 bases and the V segment lost 3 bases, leaving 5 bases of the junction unmatched. In DNA, the CDR3 is TGTGCCAGCAGCTCCTCCGGGACTAAAGAGACCCAGTACTTC. Translating gives CASSSSGTKETQYF.

The chain employs TRBV27 and TRBJ2-3, with TRBD2 matching 11 bases. Looked up from germline, CDR1 is MNHEY and CDR2 is SMNVEV (reference sequence). V shed 5 bases and J 0 bases; nucleotides not matched to a gene: 7. This CDR3 spans 17 amino acids. Here the CDR3 reads CASSPWTSGLSTDTQYF. The CDR3 DNA is TGTGCCAGCAGTCCCTGGACTAGCGGGCTTAGCACAGATACGCAGTATTTT.

The rearrangement uses TRBV28 and TRBJ1-2; weak D call: TRBD1 (6 bases). This CDR3 is built from 15 residues. CDR1 and CDR2 from the germline V gene are MDHEN and SYDVKM. The V and J ends lost 5 bases and 3 bases respectively, with 16 bases between them. The CDR3 spells CASSLSRDTYYGYTF. The CDR3 region has the DNA TGTGCCAGCAGTCTTAGCCGGGACACTTACTATGGCTACACCTTC.

This clone was recorded once. The chain is built from TRBV2 and TRBJ2-7; 11 nucleotides align to TRBD2. The V gene end was trimmed by 6 bases and the J gene end by 7 bases; junction bases not matched to a gene: 11. Germline V gene lookup returns CDR1 SNHLY and CDR2 FYNNEI. The CDR3 extends over 15 amino acids. CDR3 bases: TGTGCCAGCAGCTACCTTAGCGGGAGGGCCGGGGAGCAGTACTTC. It codes for CASSYLSGRAGEQYF.

This clone was found a few times. The chain uses TRBV20-1 and TRBJ1-1, with unresolved D. V lost 3 bases and J 0 bases, leaving 8 bases between the germline ends. CDR1 is DFQATT and CDR2 is SNEGSKA in the germline V gene (reference sequence). The CDR3 consists of 13 residues. The CDR3 bases are TGCAGTGCTAGTAAGGAGATGAACACTGAAGCTTTCTTT. As protein: CSASKEMNTEAFF.

This chain joins TRBV9 and TRBJ1-2; TRBD1 agrees at 9 bases. The CDR3 extends over 14 amino acids. V was pared by 5 bases and J by 7 bases, with 9 bases of the junction left unmatched. CDR1 and CDR2 (germline): SGDLS, YYNGEE. CDR3 residues: CASRDRDRVGGYTF. As DNA, the CDR3 is TGTGCCAGCAGAGATCGGGACAGGGTGGGTGGCTACACCTTC.